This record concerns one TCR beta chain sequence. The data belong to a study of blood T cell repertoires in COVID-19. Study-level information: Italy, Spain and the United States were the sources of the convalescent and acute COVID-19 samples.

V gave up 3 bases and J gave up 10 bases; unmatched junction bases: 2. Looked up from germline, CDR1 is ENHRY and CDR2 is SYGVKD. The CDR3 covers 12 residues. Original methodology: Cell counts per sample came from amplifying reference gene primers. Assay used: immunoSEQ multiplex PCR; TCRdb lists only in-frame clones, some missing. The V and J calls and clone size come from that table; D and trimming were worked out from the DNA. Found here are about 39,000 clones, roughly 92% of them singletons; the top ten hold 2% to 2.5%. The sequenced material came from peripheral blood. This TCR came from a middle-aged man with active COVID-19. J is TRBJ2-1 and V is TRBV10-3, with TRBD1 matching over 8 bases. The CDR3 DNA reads TGTGCCATCAGTGACGACAGGGGAGAGCAGTTCTTC. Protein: CAISDDRGEQFF.